The entry that follows covers one T cell receptor beta chain sequence. The data originate from a study of blood T cell repertoires in COVID-19. About the research overall: Samples of COVID-19 (acute and convalescent) were obtained from the United States, Italy and Spain.

Germline lookup yields CDR1 SNHLY and CDR2 FYNNEI. Trimming took 6 bases from V and 4 from J; bases not matched to a gene: 5. CDR3 size: 13 residues. Enrollment of patients from Seattle took place during active infection, with longitudinal follow-up. Sequenced by immunoSEQ multiplex PCR; TCRdb stores in-frame clones only, minus some. The table records 150,000 or so clones, about 89% of them present only once. This TCR came from a woman aged 70-85 years with COVID-19, enrolled during active disease. The V call is TRBV2, the J call TRBJ1-2, with 7 bases matching TRBD1. Sample: peripheral blood. The CDR3 sequence: CASRTGMSYGYTF. CDR3 nucleotides: TGTGCCAGCAGGACAGGGATGAGCTATGGCTACACCTTC.